This TCR beta chain was recorded in a study of blood T cell repertoires in COVID-19. At the level of the study: There were acute and convalescent COVID-19 samples, and they came from the United States, Italy and Spain. Sources were T cells, B-cell-depleted T cells, or PBMCs; the material itself was cDNA or gDNA.

Germline CDR1 is LNHDA and CDR2 is SQIVND (reference sequence). The CDR3 is 13 amino acids. V shed 5 bases and J shed 3 bases, with 10 bases lying between them. Per the original data handling: Amplification from reference gene primers served as the basis for estimated nucleated cell counts. Here immunoSEQ multiplex PCR was the method, and the copy in TCRdb shows in-frame clones only, minus some. Clonal size and the V and J genes are those of that table, whereas D and trimming came from the DNA. The sample has roughly 100,000 clones, roughly 84% seen once; the top ten hold around a quarter. Sequencing was performed on peripheral blood. This chain uses TRBV19 with TRBJ1-2; weak D call: TRBD1 (6 bases). The sequence was collected from a man in his sixties with acute or convalescent COVID-19. The CDR3: CASSSQGYYGYTF. In nucleotides, the CDR3 is TGTGCCAGTAGTTCACAGGGATACTATGGCTACACCTTC. The full variable domain, with the rest looked up from reference TRBV19 and TRBJ1-2, is DGGITQSPKYLFRKEGQNVTLSCEQNLNHDAMYWYRQDPGQGLRLIYYSQIVNDFQKGDIAEGYSVSREKKESFPLTVTSAQKNPTAFYLCASSSQGYYGYTFGSGTRLTVV.